In this sample, the clone carrying this TCR beta chain turned up a few times. The antigen remains undetermined. Germline loops: CDR1 MDHEN, CDR2 SYDVKM. The V gene end was trimmed by 4 bases and the J gene end by 4 bases; junction bases not matched to a gene: 11. The CDR3 extends over 16 amino acids. The sample belongs to a study of beta chain features in type 1 diabetes. Study-level background: Cells sorted and examined across all samples totaled almost 110 million. Overall study findings and caveats: Researchers caution that PCR might favor shorter templates, equally among patients and controls. All four CD4+ subsets from Type 1 diabetes patients carried moderately but significantly shorter TCRB CDR3s. Any HLA-type effect on TCRB rearrangement remained unresolved here.

Expressed TCRB transcripts got sequenced, as all isolated RNA was reverse transcribed. Profiled with immunoSEQ multiplex PCR; TCRdb holds only in-frame clones, not every one. This repertoire shows some 330,000 clones, around 13% found once; its top ten account for roughly 0.0097%. The TCR sequence derives from a woman between 18 and 29 years old with type 1 diabetes. Sequencing was performed on naive CD4+ T cells from blood. This rearrangement joins TRBV28 to TRBJ2-3; TRBD2 matches at 7 bases. The CDR3 loop reads CASSSPAEAGADTQYF. The DNA of the CDR3 is TGTGCCAGCAGTTCCCCAGCGGAGGCGGGGGCAGATACGCAGTATTTT.